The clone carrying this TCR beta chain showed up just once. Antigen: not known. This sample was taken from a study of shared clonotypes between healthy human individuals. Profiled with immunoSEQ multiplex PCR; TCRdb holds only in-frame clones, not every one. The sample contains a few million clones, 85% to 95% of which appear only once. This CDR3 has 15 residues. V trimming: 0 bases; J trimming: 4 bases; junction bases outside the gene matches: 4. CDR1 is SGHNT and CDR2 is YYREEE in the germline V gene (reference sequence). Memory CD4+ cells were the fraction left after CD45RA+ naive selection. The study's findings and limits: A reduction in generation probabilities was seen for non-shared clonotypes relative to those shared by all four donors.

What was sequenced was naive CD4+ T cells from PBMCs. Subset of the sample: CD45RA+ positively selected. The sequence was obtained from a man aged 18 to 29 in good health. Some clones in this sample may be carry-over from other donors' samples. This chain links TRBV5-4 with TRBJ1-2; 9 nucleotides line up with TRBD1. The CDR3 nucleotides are TGTGCCAGCAGCTTGGGTGGGACAGGGAGCTATGGCTACACCTTC. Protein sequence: CASSLGGTGSYGYTF. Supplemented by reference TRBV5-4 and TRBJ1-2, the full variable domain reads ETGVTQSPTHLIKTRGQQVTLRCSSQSGHNTVSWYQQALGQGPQFIFQYYREEENGRGNFPPRFSGLQFPNYSSELNVNALELDDSALYLCASSLGGTGSYGYTFGSGTRLTVV.